The present T cell receptor (beta chain) was sequenced within a study of blood T cell repertoires in COVID-19. Study overall: Acute and convalescent COVID-19 samples came from the United States, Italy and Spain. T cells, B-cell-depleted T cells, or PBMCs provided the cDNA or gDNA that served as material.

The CDR3 is 14 residues long. V shed 1 base and J shed 3 bases, with 11 bases lying between them. Per the germline V gene, CDR1 is SGHRS and CDR2 is YFSETQ. Original data processing: Reference gene primer amplification in the assay estimated nucleated cell counts. Clones were sequenced by immunoSEQ multiplex PCR, and TCRdb holds only the in-frame ones, with some missing. The V and J calls and clone size were taken over from that table, and D and trimming were inferred from the DNA. Among about 410,000 clones, roughly 88% were seen once, and the ten largest hold roughly 1.4%. Sequences were obtained from peripheral blood. The rearrangement links TRBV5-1 to TRBJ2-7, with D possibly being TRBD2 (5 bases). The receptor was derived from a woman aged 25 to 39 with active or convalescent COVID-19. The CDR3 protein is CASSLWLEDYEQYF. The CDR3 DNA follows: TGCGCCAGCAGCTTGTGGTTGGAGGACTACGAGCAGTACTTC.